Presented here are 28 T cell receptor beta chains from one specimen sequenced in a study of graft-versus-host responses after intestinal transplantation. Profiling relied on immunoSEQ multiplex PCR, and the TCRdb table lists in-frame clones only, not all of them. The table has some 70,000 clones, roughly 87% seen once. Their specific antigens are unknown. The sample consisted of unstimulated CD8+ T cells sorted from spleen or lymph node cells, taken before transplant. The receptors derive from a human donor who was the organ donor for an intestinal transplant.

The CDR3 protein is CASSPLASGGYNEQFF. The CDR3 nucleotides are TGCGCCAGCAGCCCGTTGGCTAGCGGGGGTTACAATGAGCAGTTCTTC. The chain couples TRBV10-2 to TRBJ2-1, with 10 bases lining up with TRBD2. CDR1 and CDR2 (germline): WSHSY, SAAADI. This CDR3 spans 16 amino acids. The ends lost 6 bases at V and 4 bases at J; junction bases unmatched: 9.

This chain uses TRBV25-1 with TRBJ2-7; 10 bases map to TRBD1. V lost 6 bases to trimming and J lost 4 bases; unmatched junction nucleotides: 6. The CDR3 consists of 14 residues. From germline, CDR1 is MGHDK and CDR2 SYGVNS. In nucleotides, the CDR3 is TGTGCCAGCAGCAGTGGACAGGGGGTTTACGAGCAGTACTTC. Protein sequence: CASSSGQGVYEQYF.

This rearrangement joins TRBV4-1 to TRBJ2-1, with D maybe TRBD2 (7 bases). Between the trimmed V and J ends, which lost 3 bases and 4 bases, there was a span of 16 bases. Germline CDR1 is MGHRA and CDR2 is YSYEKL. The CDR3 is 16 amino acids. CDR3: CASSHVGGAFYNEQFF. CDR3 in DNA: TGCGCCAGCAGCCACGTTGGGGGGGCTTTTTACAATGAGCAGTTCTTC.

This rearrangement joins TRBV9 to TRBJ2-5, with D perhaps matching TRBD1 (6 bases). Deletions cut 2 bases from V and 2 bases from J, with 13 bases between. Germline V gene data show CDR1 as SGDLS and CDR2 as YYNGEE. This CDR3 has 15 amino acids. The CDR3 is CASSVTNREQETQYF. The CDR3 DNA follows: TGTGCCAGCAGCGTTACAAACAGGGAGCAAGAGACCCAGTACTTC.

This clone occurred once. J is TRBJ1-4 and V is TRBV30; D is undetermined. Per the germline V gene, CDR1 is GTSNPN and CDR2 is SVGIG (reference sequence). The CDR3 loop spans 13 amino acids. Trimming cost V 5 bases and J 8 bases, with 15 bases left between them. CDR3 in amino acids: CAWGPGLEEKLFF. CDR3 sequence (DNA): TGTGCCTGGGGTCCGGGCCTCGAGGAAAAACTGTTTTTT. The variable domain in full, completed from reference TRBV30 and TRBJ1-4, reads SQTIHQWPATLVQPVGSPLSLECTVEGTSNPNLYWYRQAAGRGLQLLFYSVGIGQISSEVPQNLSASRPQDRQFILSSKKLLLSDSGFYLCAWGPGLEEKLFFGSGTQLSVL.

V and J are TRBV6-1 and TRBJ2-3; D is perhaps TRBD2 (7 bases). Germline CDR1 and CDR2: MNHNS and SASEGT. V dropped 4 bases and J dropped 4 bases, with 21 bases sitting between them. This CDR3 comprises 17 residues. This chain's CDR3 is CASSVARGARVSDTQYF. The DNA for the CDR3 is TGTGCCAGCAGTGTGGCCCGGGGGGCCCGGGTTTCAGATACGCAGTATTTT.

This chain uses TRBV9 with TRBJ2-5, with 8 bases lining up with TRBD1. The germline V gene has CDR1 SGDLS and CDR2 YYNGEE. There are 14 residues in the CDR3. Trimming at V came to 3 bases and at J to 5 bases, leaving 6 bases not matched to a gene. This CDR3 reads CASSDPGGEETQYF. CDR3 in DNA: TGTGCCAGCAGCGATCCAGGGGGCGAGGAGACCCAGTACTTC.

In this sample, this clone turned up a few times. The chain employs TRBV7-9 and TRBJ1-1; D remains ambiguous. In germline, CDR1 is SEHNR, CDR2 FQNEAQ (reference sequence). The CDR3 totals 11 residues. V was clipped by 7 bases and J by 10 bases, with 13 bases between them. CDR3 in DNA: TGTGCCAGCACCTCGGAGGTTGGAGCTTTCTTT. It is translated as CASTSEVGAFF.

The chain joins TRBV27 to TRBJ2-7, with a possible D match to TRBD1 (6 bases). The CDR3 totals 14 residues. Germline lookup yields CDR1 MNHEY and CDR2 SMNVEV (reference sequence). Deletions cut 6 bases from V and 2 bases from J, with 14 bases between. This chain's CDR3 is CASSPGEGTYEQYF. CDR3 bases: TGTGCCAGCAGCCCAGGGGAAGGGACCTACGAGCAGTACTTC.

The chain's CDR3 is CASSHPRGYEKLFF. The CDR3 DNA reads as TGCGCCAGCAGCCATCCACGGGGGTATGAAAAACTGTTTTTT. The chain joins TRBV4-1 to TRBJ1-4; D is perhaps TRBD1 (5 bases). This CDR3 contains 14 residues. Trimming took 3 bases from V and 6 from J, leaving 11 bases between them. Germline CDR1 is MGHRA and CDR2 is YSYEKL.

The genes are TRBV28 and TRBJ2-1; no clear D. The CDR3 has 10 residues. Per the germline V gene, CDR1 is MDHEN and CDR2 is SYDVKM. Trimming cost V 3 bases and J 6 bases, with 0 bases left between them. The CDR3 DNA follows: TGTGCCAGCAGTTTCAATGAGCAGTTCTTC. Translated: CASSFNEQFF.

This rearrangement joins TRBV7-9 to TRBJ2-3, with D possibly matching TRBD1 (6 bases). V lost 4 bases and J 1 base, leaving 15 bases between the germline ends. The CDR3 runs 16 residues. Germline V gene lookup returns CDR1 SEHNR and CDR2 FQNEAQ (reference sequence). The CDR3 protein is CASSSRQARGTDTQYF. In nucleotides, the CDR3 is TGTGCCAGCAGCTCTAGACAGGCTCGGGGCACAGATACGCAGTATTTT.

This clone has only a few counts. The chain is built from TRBV6-1 and TRBJ1-1; 8 bases are shared with TRBD1. Germline V gene data show CDR1 as MNHNS and CDR2 as SASEGT. The CDR3 runs to 15 residues. V shed 0 bases and J 1 base; nucleotides not matched to a gene: 1. The CDR3 region has the DNA TGTGCCAGCAGTGAAGCCGGGACAGGGAACACTGAAGCTTTCTTT. Encoded protein: CASSEAGTGNTEAFF.

This clone was picked up a small number of times. The chain has TRBV7-9 and TRBJ1-5, with 7 bases aligning to TRBD1. Trimming took 4 bases from V and 4 from J; bases not matched to a gene: 4. The germline V gene encodes CDR1 SEHNR and CDR2 FQNEAQ (reference sequence). CDR3 length: 14 residues. The CDR3: CASSSTTGNQPQHF. CDR3 nucleotide sequence: TGTGCCAGCAGCTCAACGACAGGGAATCAGCCCCAGCATTTT.

This clone was counted a few times. V usage is TRBV19 and J usage is TRBJ1-1; 10 nucleotides align to TRBD1. There are 17 residues in the CDR3. Germline assignment: CDR1 LNHDA and CDR2 SQIVND (reference sequence). J gave up 4 bases and V 4 bases, and 12 bases lay outside the gene matches. The CDR3 here is CASSTLGTGEGGTEAFF. In DNA, the CDR3 is TGTGCCAGTAGTACCCTCGGGACAGGGGAAGGGGGCACTGAAGCTTTCTTT.

The chain is built from TRBV19 and TRBJ1-5; 11 nucleotides line up with TRBD1. CDR3 length: 13 residues. With V trimmed by 9 bases and J by 6 bases, 4 bases remained unmatched. Looked up from germline, CDR1 is LNHDA and CDR2 is SQIVND (reference sequence). This chain's CDR3 is CASSDRGLQPQHF. The CDR3 region has the DNA TGTGCCAGCTCGGACAGGGGGCTTCAGCCCCAGCATTTT.

The chain has TRBV2 and TRBJ2-3, with D tentatively TRBD1 (5 bases). The CDR3 is 15 residues long. V lost 5 bases and J lost 2, with 14 bases in between. Germline V gene lookup returns CDR1 SNHLY and CDR2 FYNNEI. The CDR3 DNA is TGTGCCAGCAGTCAAGGGGCGGCAGCCACAGATACGCAGTATTTT. Protein product: CASSQGAAATDTQYF.

The CDR3, as DNA: TGTGCCAGCAGTGAGACAGTCGAGTGGATACAAGAGACCCAGTACTTC. Amino acids: CASSETVEWIQETQYF. The chain is built from TRBV6-1 and TRBJ2-5; a possible D gene is TRBD1 (5 bases). Trimming removed 3 bases from V and 2 bases from J, with 16 bases in between. CDR1 and CDR2 (germline): MNHNS, SASEGT. The CDR3 extends over 16 amino acids.

The rearrangement links TRBV30 to TRBJ2-7, with 8 bases identical to TRBD1. The trim removed 5 bases at V and 2 bases at J, leaving 2 bases unmatched. Germline CDR1 GTSNPN, CDR2 SVGIG (reference sequence). The CDR3 length is 12 residues. Here the CDR3 DNA reads TGTGCCTGGTCGACAGGGGCCTACGAGCAGTACTTC. Translated: CAWSTGAYEQYF.

The chain employs TRBV6-5 and TRBJ1-1; D is unresolved. Trimming stripped 0 bases from V and 8 bases from J, with 10 bases between. The CDR3 totals 13 residues. Germline CDR1 MNHEY, CDR2 SVGAGI. The CDR3 DNA sequence: TGTGCCAGCAGTTACTCGGGCGCGGTGGAAGCTTTCTTT. Its protein is CASSYSGAVEAFF.

The V and J genes are TRBV11-2 and TRBJ2-5, with no clear D. Trimming removed 1 base from V and 2 bases from J, with 8 bases in between. This CDR3 is built from 14 residues. The germline CDR1 and CDR2 sequences are SGHAT and FQNNGV. The CDR3 region has the DNA TGTGCCAGCAGCTTAGGTTATATTCAAGAGACCCAGTACTTC. Its translation: CASSLGYIQETQYF.

The genes are TRBV5-1 and TRBJ1-1; D remains unclear. This CDR3 comprises 14 residues. V was cut by 2 bases and J by 0 bases, with 8 bases left in between. From germline, CDR1 is SGHRS and CDR2 YFSETQ. In DNA, the CDR3 is TGCGCCAGCAGCTTTATAAACTTGAACACTGAAGCTTTCTTT. It encodes CASSFINLNTEAFF.

V is TRBV5-6 and J is TRBJ1-1; 7 bases are a match to TRBD1. The CDR3 extends over 14 amino acids. Germline assignment: CDR1 SGHDT and CDR2 YYEEEE. Germline trimming cut 0 bases from V and 3 bases from J; bases unmatched to any gene: 2. The CDR3 reads CASSLGTGYTEAFF. Here the CDR3 DNA reads TGTGCCAGCAGCTTGGGGACAGGCTACACTGAAGCTTTCTTT.

CDR3 residues: CAWRPQPYEQYF. The CDR3 nucleotides read TGTGCCTGGAGGCCCCAACCCTACGAGCAGTACTTC. The chain employs TRBV30 and TRBJ2-7; D gene uncertain. Germline V gene sequence: CDR1 GTSNPN, CDR2 SVGIG (reference sequence). The CDR3 runs to 12 residues. Between the trimmed V and J ends, which lost 3 bases and 2 bases, there was a span of 8 bases. Variable domain in full (rest from reference TRBV30 and TRBJ2-7): SQTIHQWPATLVQPVGSPLSLECTVEGTSNPNLYWYRQAAGRGLQLLFYSVGIGQISSEVPQNLSASRPQDRQFILSSKKLLLSDSGFYLCAWRPQPYEQYFGPGTRLTVT.

The chain recombines TRBV21-1 with TRBJ2-7; the table assigns TRBD2, which was not confirmed against the DNA. TRBV21-1 corresponds to a pseudogene. The CDR3 contains 17 residues. The DNA of the CDR3 is TGTGCCAGCAGCAAAGGGGCTAGCGGGGGGAGCTCCTACGAGCAGTACTTC. Encoded protein: CASSKGASGGSSYEQYF.

The chain has TRBV5-4 and TRBJ2-5, with 10 bases matching TRBD1. V lost 5 bases to trimming and J lost 5 bases; unmatched junction nucleotides: 12. The CDR3 sequence is 16 residues long. Looked up from germline, CDR1 is SGHNT and CDR2 is YYREEE (reference sequence). In nucleotides, the CDR3 is TGTGCCAGCAGAGACCAACCGGGACAGGGGATGGAGACCCAGTACTTC. Amino acids: CASRDQPGQGMETQYF.

The rearrangement links TRBV6-5 to TRBJ2-7, with D unresolved. Between the trimmed V and J ends, which lost 8 bases and 0 bases, there was a span of 8 bases. From germline, CDR1 is MNHEY and CDR2 SVGAGI. The CDR3 has 12 amino acids. The CDR3 loop reads CASGQFSYEQYF. The DNA for the CDR3 is TGTGCCAGCGGGCAGTTCTCCTACGAGCAGTACTTC.

In this sample, this clone turned up once. The chain links TRBV4-2 to TRBJ1-4, with D maybe TRBD1 (6 bases). Trimming cost V 4 bases and J 2 bases, with 14 bases left between them. The CDR3 has 16 residues. The germline CDR1 and CDR2 sequences are LGHNA and YNFKEQ. The CDR3 coding sequence is TGTGCCAGCAGCCTTGGACCAGGGGAGACTAATGAAAAACTGTTTTTT. Translated, it gives CASSLGPGETNEKLFF.